The 20 T cell receptor beta chains below all came from one sample that was sequenced in a study of T-cell memory formation after mild COVID-19. TCRdb re-analysed the 5' RACE reads in MiXCR, keeping a single row per CDR3 protein. Of tens of thousands of distinct CDR3 sequences listed, 7.7% are singletons. Material: PBMCs or a T cell subset sorted from them (not recorded which). These receptors were taken from a man aged 18 to 35 who had mild COVID-19 (a few samples of this study predate the infection). Cell type and time point are not known.

The chain links TRBV3-1 to TRBJ2-3; D not certain. The CDR3 contains 15 residues. Germline CDR1 reads LGHDT; CDR2 reads YNNKEL (reference sequence). The ends were cut back, 4 bases at V and 6 bases at J, with 17 bases in the middle. The CDR3 spells CASSPAAPIGDTQYF. The CDR3 DNA follows: TGTGCCAGCAGCCCGGCAGCCCCGATTGGGGATACGCAGTATTTT.

A note on this clonotype: A read error may be the cause here, since a much bigger clone is one base away. The rearrangement links TRBV2 to TRBJ2-1, with no clear D. Germline lookup yields CDR1 SNHLY and CDR2 FYNNEI. The CDR3 contains 11 residues. The CDR3 loop reads CASSEYNEQLF. Written as DNA, the CDR3 is TGTGCCAGCAGTGAATACAATGAGCAGCTCTTC.

This clonotype was counted many times. V usage is TRBV20-1 and J usage is TRBJ2-2; D is possibly TRBD2 (6 bases). This CDR3 has 14 amino acids. The ends were cut back, 6 bases at V and 0 bases at J, with 11 bases in the middle. Germline assignment: CDR1 DFQATT and CDR2 SNEGSKA (reference sequence). The CDR3 nucleotides read TGCAGTGCCCCCCGACTAGCGAACACCGGGGAGCTGTTTTTT. Its protein is CSAPRLANTGELFF.

The chain employs TRBV3-2 and TRBJ2-5; no check of the table's D call, TRBD2, against the DNA was made. TRBV3-2 is a documented pseudogene. The CDR3 has 16 residues. As DNA, the CDR3 is TGTGCCAGCAGCCATCCCACAAGACTAGCGGGGGGGATATCCCCTTTC. This encodes CASSHPTRLAGGISPF.

V and J are TRBV4-3 and TRBJ1-4; D possibly corresponds to TRBD1 (5 bases). The CDR3 runs to 15 residues. V dropped 0 bases and J dropped 6 bases, with 11 bases sitting between them. CDR1 is LGHNA, CDR2 YSLEER, per germline. CDR3 loop: CASSQERGGYEKLFF. The CDR3 DNA is TGCGCCAGCAGCCAAGAGAGGGGAGGTTATGAAAAACTGTTTTTT.

The gene calls are TRBV6-5 and TRBJ1-1; D remains unclear. V was cut by 0 bases and J by 0 bases, with 8 bases left in between. Germline CDR1 and CDR2: MNHEY and SVGAGI. The CDR3 consists of 15 residues. CDR3 bases: TGTGCCAGCAGTTACTCGATGGTAGTGAACACTGAAGCTTTCTTT. This sequence encodes CASSYSMVVNTEAFF.

This clonotype has ten or more counts. This rearrangement joins TRBV7-8 to TRBJ1-1; D is unresolved. This CDR3 comprises 16 residues. Trimming removed 6 bases from V and 6 bases from J, with 23 bases in between. Germline assignment: CDR1 SGHVS and CDR2 FQNEAQ. CDR3 sequence (DNA): TGTGCCAGCAGTCATATCGTACAGACTGGGGTAGCTGAAGCTTTCTTT. Protein product: CASSHIVQTGVAEAFF.

In its sample, this clonotype was seen many times. V usage is TRBV20-1 and J usage is TRBJ2-1, with 12 bases identical to TRBD2. Losses at the gene ends were 2 bases for V and 8 bases for J; bases not matched to a gene: 7. CDR1 is DFQATT and CDR2 is SNEGSKA in the germline V gene (reference sequence). The CDR3 runs to 15 residues. The CDR3 sequence: CSARRLAGEGYEQFF. The CDR3 DNA is TGCAGTGCTAGAAGACTAGCGGGGGAGGGGTATGAGCAGTTCTTC.

This clonotype was seen at least ten times. The chain has TRBV7-2 and TRBJ2-2; TRBD1 is a possible D gene (6 bases). Germline values: CDR1 SGHTA, CDR2 FQGNSA. The V and J ends lost 4 bases and 6 bases respectively, with 15 bases between them. The CDR3 is 15 residues long. CDR3 bases: TGTGCCAGCAGCTCGAAACAGGGAAAGGCCGGGGAGCTGTTTTTT. Translating it yields CASSSKQGKAGELFF. The full variable domain, completed using reference TRBV7-2 and TRBJ2-2, is GAGVSQSPSNKVTEKGKDVELRCDPISGHTALYWYRQSLGQGLEFLIYFQGNSAPDKSGLPSDRFSAERTGGSVSTLTIQRTQQEDSAVYLCASSSKQGKAGELFFGEGSRLTVL.

This clonotype has only a few counts. The chain recombines TRBV29-1 with TRBJ2-3; D is uncertain. Trimming left V 3 bases short and J 15 bases short, with 13 bases between. The CDR3 is made up of 10 amino acids. Germline CDR1 SQVTM, CDR2 ANQGSEA. In DNA, the CDR3 is TGCAGCGTTGAGTTCCCGACCACTTATTTT. It yields the protein CSVEFPTTYF.

In its sample, this clonotype was seen many times. The chain combines TRBV24-1 with TRBJ2-3, with D perhaps TRBD1 (8 bases). The V end was cut by 6 bases, the J end by 5 bases, with 20 bases between. There are 16 residues in the CDR3. The germline V gene encodes CDR1 KGHDR and CDR2 SFDVKD. DNA for the CDR3: TGTGCCACCAGTAGTGGGCGGCGGGGGACAGGAGATACGCAGTATTTT. It specifies CATSSGRRGTGDTQYF.

This clonotype was observed a few times. The gene calls are TRBV11-1 and TRBJ1-6, with TRBD1 matching over 7 bases. V shed 5 bases and J 10 bases; nucleotides not matched to a gene: 14. Germline V CDR1 and CDR2: SGHAT, FQDESV (reference sequence). This CDR3 is 16 amino acids long. CDR3 nucleotides: TGTGCCAGCAGCCCGTGGACAGGCACGCTTGGCTCACCCCTCCACTTT. This codes for CASSPWTGTLGSPLHF.

The genes are TRBV9 and TRBJ2-5, with 7 positions matching TRBD2. With 4 bases clipped from V and 5 bases from J, the junction kept 8 bases outside the gene matches. The germline CDR1 and CDR2 sequences are SGDLS and YYNGEE. This CDR3 contains 14 residues. The CDR3 region has the DNA TGTGCCAGCAGCCCCTGGCTGGGGGGGGAGACCCAGTACTTC. Its protein is CASSPWLGGETQYF.

This clonotype was seen more than once but under ten times. The chain joins TRBV12-3 or TRBV12-4 to TRBJ1-2, with D unclear. The CDR3 totals 12 residues. V was shortened by 6 bases and J by 7 bases, with 12 bases between the two germline ends. CDR3 nucleotides: TGTGCCAGCAGCCGCGAGTCGGGTGGCTACACCTTC. It specifies CASSRESGGYTF.

V gene TRBV7-8 combines with J gene TRBJ1-1; 7 bases are a match to TRBD1. This CDR3 contains 17 residues. CDR1 and CDR2 (germline): SGHVS, FQNEAQ. V dropped 4 bases and J dropped 3; count of bases not matched to a gene: 14. CDR3 sequence: CASSSSLQGRADTEAFF. The CDR3 DNA sequence: TGTGCCAGCAGCTCATCTTTACAGGGGAGGGCGGACACTGAAGCTTTCTTT.

This clonotype was picked up many times. The V gene is TRBV12-3 or TRBV12-4, the J gene TRBJ2-1; 9 bases fit TRBD1. This CDR3 is built from 15 residues. J was trimmed by 8 bases and V by 6 bases; bases with no gene match: 11. CDR3 bases: TGTGCCAGCAGGTCCCGGGACAGGGTCCATGATGAGCAGTTCTTC. The encoded protein is CASRSRDRVHDEQFF.

This clonotype was seen ten or more times. The chain uses TRBV5-1 and TRBJ2-7; D is unclear. This CDR3 comprises 14 residues. Trimming cost V 4 bases and J 3 bases, with 14 bases left between them. Germline assignment: CDR1 SGHRS and CDR2 YFSETQ. CDR3 residues: CASSGENPVYEQYV. The CDR3 DNA is TGCGCCAGCAGCGGGGAAAACCCCGTCTACGAGCAGTACGTC.

This clonotype occurred many times. The CDR3 reads CASSQDRGAGTEAFF. DNA of the CDR3: TGCGCCAGCAGCCAAGATCGCGGGGCAGGGACTGAAGCTTTCTTT. The chain combines TRBV4-3 with TRBJ1-1; D perhaps matches TRBD1 (5 bases). CDR3 length: 15 amino acids. Looked up from germline, CDR1 is LGHNA and CDR2 is YSLEER. V was shortened by 0 bases and J by 5 bases, with 13 bases between the two germline ends.

This clonotype was detected many times. The gene calls are TRBV5-5 and TRBJ1-6; a possible D gene is TRBD1 (5 bases). The germline gives CDR1 SGHKS, CDR2 YYEKEE (reference sequence). Trimming pared 4 bases from V and 8 bases from J, leaving 13 bases between. CDR3 length: 14 amino acids. The CDR3 coding sequence is TGTGCCAGCAGCCCCGGGACCTGGGATTCACCCCTCCACTTT. Its protein product is CASSPGTWDSPLHF.

This clonotype was counted ten times or more. The chain combines TRBV7-2 with TRBJ2-7; D may correspond to TRBD1 or TRBD2 (5 bases each). The ends were cut back, 5 bases at V and 3 bases at J, with 11 bases in the middle. The CDR3 spans 13 residues. In germline, CDR1 is SGHTA, CDR2 FQGNSA. CDR3 sequence (DNA): TGTGCCAGCAGCCGAACGGGGCTCTACGAGCAGTACGTC. It encodes CASSRTGLYEQYV.